These 6 T cell receptor beta chains were sequenced from one sample in a study of PD-L1 blockade in urothelial cancer. Only in-frame clones appear in the TCRdb table, and some are missing; sequencing was by immunoSEQ multiplex PCR. The table lists 25,000 to 30,000 clones, around three quarters of them singletons, with 3% to 4% in the top ten. The time point here: peripheral blood 6 weeks after treatment start. Material: PBMCs, obtained around atezolizumab (anti-PD-L1) treatment. These receptors were collected from a man in his sixties or seventies with urothelial cancer.

This sequence joins TRBV11-2 and TRBJ2-3, with TRBD2 as a possible D gene (6 bases). CDR3 length: 15 amino acids. V gave up 3 bases and J gave up 3 bases, with 13 bases separating them. Per germline, CDR1 SGHAT and CDR2 FQNNGV. The CDR3 spells CASSFRLGLTDTQYF. CDR3 DNA sequence: TGTGCCAGCAGCTTCAGACTAGGATTGACAGATACGCAGTATTTT. The full variable domain, its missing parts supplied by reference TRBV11-2 and TRBJ2-3, is EAGVAQSPRYKIIEKRQSVAFWCNPISGHATLYWYQQILGQGPKLLIQFQNNGVVDDSQLPKDRFSAERLKGVDSTLKIQPAKLEDSAVYLCASSFRLGLTDTQYFGPGTRLTVL.

This clone was recorded a few times. The rearrangement joins TRBV10-3 to TRBJ1-5; tentative D call: TRBD1 (5 bases). The CDR3 consists of 14 residues. Per germline, CDR1 ENHRY and CDR2 SYGVKD. Deletions cut 5 bases from V and 0 bases from J, with 8 bases between. CDR3 residues: CAISRDYSNQPQHF. The CDR3 bases are TGTGCCATCAGTAGGGACTATAGCAATCAGCCCCAGCATTTT.

This rearrangement joins TRBV28 to TRBJ1-5, with TRBD1 matching 7 bases. CDR1 MDHEN and CDR2 SYDVKM come from the germline V gene. The junction had 11 bases not matched to a gene; V was cut back by 6 bases and J by 0 bases. This CDR3 has 17 residues. The CDR3 here is CASSSRQGPYSNQPQHF. CDR3 in DNA: TGTGCCAGCAGCTCTAGACAGGGACCCTATAGCAATCAGCCCCAGCATTTT.

This clone has only a few counts. The chain couples TRBV9 to TRBJ2-7, with TRBD2 as a possible D gene (5 bases). The CDR3 extends over 13 amino acids. In germline, CDR1 is SGDLS, CDR2 YYNGEE. V lost 0 bases and J lost 3, with 7 bases in between. DNA of the CDR3: TGTGCCAGCAGCGTAGATGAGGGCTACGAGCAGTACTTC. Encoded protein: CASSVDEGYEQYF.

This clone was counted a single time. The rearrangement joins TRBV7-2 to TRBJ2-2; TRBD2 is a possible D gene (5 bases). This CDR3 has 14 amino acids. Trimming left V 3 bases short and J 6 bases short, with 11 bases between. Germline CDR1 reads SGHTA; CDR2 reads FQGNSA. CDR3 region: CASSFVRGSGELFF. The CDR3 DNA follows: TGTGCCAGCAGCTTCGTCCGGGGTTCCGGGGAGCTGTTTTTT.

The V gene is TRBV6-5, the J gene TRBJ2-7, with 7 bases matching TRBD1. The CDR3 sequence is 15 residues long. J was trimmed by 9 bases and V by 2 bases; bases with no gene match: 13. CDR1 and CDR2 (germline): MNHEY, SVGAGI. The CDR3 protein is CASSYLVAGQAGQYF. CDR3 coding DNA: TGTGCCAGCAGTTACCTAGTAGCTGGACAGGCGGGGCAGTACTTC.